This T cell receptor gamma chain was found in a study of gamma-delta chains in newborns, infants, children. Background on the study: Microbial exposure reportedly drives polyclonal innate γδ T cell expansion after birth.

On this clone itself: One end of the junction does not line up with germline, which may come from a read error.

This CDR3 spans 17 amino acids. Germline values: CDR1 EGSTGY, CDR2 YDSYTSSV. TCRdb re-called clones from the reads using CATT. The table records approximately 1,700 gamma-chain clones, 12% of them present only once. The sample comprised blood. The chain recombines TRGV4 with TRGJP. The TCR sequence derives from a child who was a newborn, infant or young child, either healthy, febrile or measles-vaccinated (not recorded which). The CDR3, as DNA: TGTGCCACCTGGGGTGGGAGGGGGGAGTTGGGCAAAAAAATCAAGGTATTT. This encodes CATWGGRGELGKKIKVF.